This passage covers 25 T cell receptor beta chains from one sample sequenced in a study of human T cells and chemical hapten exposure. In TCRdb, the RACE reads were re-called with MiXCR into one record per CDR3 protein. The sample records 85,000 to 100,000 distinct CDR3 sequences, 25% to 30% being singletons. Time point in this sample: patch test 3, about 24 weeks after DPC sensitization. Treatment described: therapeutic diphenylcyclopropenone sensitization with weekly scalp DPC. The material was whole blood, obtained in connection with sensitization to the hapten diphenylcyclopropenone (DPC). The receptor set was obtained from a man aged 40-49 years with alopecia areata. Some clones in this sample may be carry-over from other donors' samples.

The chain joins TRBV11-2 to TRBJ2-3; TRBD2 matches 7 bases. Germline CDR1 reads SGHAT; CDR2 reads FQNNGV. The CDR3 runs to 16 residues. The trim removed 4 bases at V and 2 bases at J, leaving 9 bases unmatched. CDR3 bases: TGTGCCAGCAGCTGGGGGAGGGGATGGAACACAGATACGCAGTATTTT. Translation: CASSWGRGWNTDTQYF.

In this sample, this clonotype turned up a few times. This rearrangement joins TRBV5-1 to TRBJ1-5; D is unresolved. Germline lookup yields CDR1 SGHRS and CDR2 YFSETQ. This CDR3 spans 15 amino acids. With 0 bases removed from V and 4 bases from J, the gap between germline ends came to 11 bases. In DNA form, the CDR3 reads TGCGCCAGCAGCTTGGCGGCCGGGGATAATCAGCCCCAGCATTTT. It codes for CASSLAAGDNQPQHF.

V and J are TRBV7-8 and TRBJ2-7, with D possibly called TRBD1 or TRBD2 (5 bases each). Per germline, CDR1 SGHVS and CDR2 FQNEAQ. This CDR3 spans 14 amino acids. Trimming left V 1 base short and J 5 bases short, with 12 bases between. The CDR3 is CASSLGGRENEQYF. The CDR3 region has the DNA TGTGCCAGCAGCTTAGGCGGCAGGGAGAACGAGCAGTACTTC.

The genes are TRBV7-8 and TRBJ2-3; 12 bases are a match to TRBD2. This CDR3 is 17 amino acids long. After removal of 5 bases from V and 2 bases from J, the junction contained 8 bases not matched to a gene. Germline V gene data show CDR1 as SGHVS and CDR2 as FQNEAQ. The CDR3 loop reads CASSARLAGASTDTQYF. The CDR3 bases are TGTGCCAGCAGCGCTCGACTAGCGGGGGCTTCCACAGATACGCAGTATTTT.

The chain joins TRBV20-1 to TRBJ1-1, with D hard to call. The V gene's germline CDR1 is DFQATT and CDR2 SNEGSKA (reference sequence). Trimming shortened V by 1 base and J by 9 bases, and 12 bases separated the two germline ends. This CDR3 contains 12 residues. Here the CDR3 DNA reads TGCAGTGCTAGAGGGGAACAGAGAAAAGCTTTCTTT. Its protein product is CSARGEQRKAFF.

As DNA, the CDR3 is TGTGCCAGCAGTTTCATGAGGGACCCTTACAATGAGCAGTTCTTC. Its protein is CASSFMRDPYNEQFF. V usage is TRBV28 and J usage is TRBJ2-1; D is tentatively TRBD1 or TRBD2 (5 bases each). The germline V and J ends were trimmed by 3 bases and 4 bases, with 13 bases remaining between them. This CDR3 region has 15 residues. Per the germline V gene, CDR1 is MDHEN and CDR2 is SYDVKM. Full variable domain (rest looked up from reference TRBV28 and TRBJ2-1): DVKVTQSSRYLVKRTGEKVFLECVQDMDHENMFWYRQDPGLGLRLIYFSYDVKMKEKGDIPEGYSVSREKKERFSLILESASTNQTSMYLCASSFMRDPYNEQFFGPGTRLTVL.

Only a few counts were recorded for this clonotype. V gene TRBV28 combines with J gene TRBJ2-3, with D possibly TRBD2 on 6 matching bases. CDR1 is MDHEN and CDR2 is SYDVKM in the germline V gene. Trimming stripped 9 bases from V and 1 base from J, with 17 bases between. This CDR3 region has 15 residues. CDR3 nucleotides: TGTGCCAGTTCCTCCGGGGGTAAACGCACAGATACGCAGTATTTT. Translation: CASSSGGKRTDTQYF.

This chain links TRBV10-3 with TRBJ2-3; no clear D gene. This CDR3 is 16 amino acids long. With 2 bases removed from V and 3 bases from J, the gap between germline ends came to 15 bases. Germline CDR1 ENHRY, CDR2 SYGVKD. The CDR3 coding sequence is TGTGCCATCAGTGAGAGTGGTCAGTTGGAGACAGATACGCAGTATTTT. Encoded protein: CAISESGQLETDTQYF.

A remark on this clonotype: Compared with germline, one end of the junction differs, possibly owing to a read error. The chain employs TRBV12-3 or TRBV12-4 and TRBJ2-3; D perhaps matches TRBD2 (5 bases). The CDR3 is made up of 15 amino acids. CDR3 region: CASSLATESTDTQYF. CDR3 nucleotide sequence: TGTGCCAGCAGTCTAGCCACTGAAAGCACAGATACGCAGTATTTT.

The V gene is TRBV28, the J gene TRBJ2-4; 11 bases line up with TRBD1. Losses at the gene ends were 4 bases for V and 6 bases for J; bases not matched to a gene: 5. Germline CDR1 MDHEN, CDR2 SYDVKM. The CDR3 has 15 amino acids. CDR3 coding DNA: TGTGCCAGCAGTTCGGGCGGGACAGGGGGAAACATTCAGTACTTC. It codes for CASSSGGTGGNIQYF.

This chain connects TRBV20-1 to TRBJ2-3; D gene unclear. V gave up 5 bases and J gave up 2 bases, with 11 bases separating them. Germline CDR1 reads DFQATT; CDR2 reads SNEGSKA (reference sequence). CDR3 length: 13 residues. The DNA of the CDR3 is TGCAGTGCTCCCCTTTCGGTCACAGATACGCAGTATTTT. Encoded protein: CSAPLSVTDTQYF.

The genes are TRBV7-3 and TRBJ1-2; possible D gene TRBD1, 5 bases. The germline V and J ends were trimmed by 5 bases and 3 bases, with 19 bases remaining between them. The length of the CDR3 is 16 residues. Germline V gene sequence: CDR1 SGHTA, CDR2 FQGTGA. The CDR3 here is CASSPDGTQGDYGYTF. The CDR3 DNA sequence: TGTGCCAGCAGCCCCGACGGGACCCAGGGAGACTATGGCTACACCTTC.

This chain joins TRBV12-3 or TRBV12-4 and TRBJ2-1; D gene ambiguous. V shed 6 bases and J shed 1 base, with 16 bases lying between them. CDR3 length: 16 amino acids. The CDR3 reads CASRGDTPSSYNEQFF. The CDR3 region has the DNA TGTGCCAGCAGGGGCGACACCCCTAGTTCCTACAATGAGCAGTTCTTC.

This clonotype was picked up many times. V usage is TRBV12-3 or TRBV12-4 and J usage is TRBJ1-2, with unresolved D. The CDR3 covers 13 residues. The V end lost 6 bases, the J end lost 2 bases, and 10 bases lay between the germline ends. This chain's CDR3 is CASSPLGNYGYTF. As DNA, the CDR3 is TGTGCCAGCAGCCCTCTGGGAAACTATGGCTACACCTTC.

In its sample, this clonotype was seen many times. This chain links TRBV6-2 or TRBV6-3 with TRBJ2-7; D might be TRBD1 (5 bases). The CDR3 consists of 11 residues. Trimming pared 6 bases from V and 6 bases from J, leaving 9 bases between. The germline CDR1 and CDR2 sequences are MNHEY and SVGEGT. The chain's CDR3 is CASSPRGEQYF. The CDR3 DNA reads TGTGCCAGCAGCCCTAGGGGCGAGCAGTACTTC.

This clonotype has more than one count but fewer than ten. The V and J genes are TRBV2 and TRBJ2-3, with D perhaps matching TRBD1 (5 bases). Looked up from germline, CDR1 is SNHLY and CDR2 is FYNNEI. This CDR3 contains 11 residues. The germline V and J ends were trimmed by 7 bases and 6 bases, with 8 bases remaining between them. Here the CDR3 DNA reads TGTGCCAGCAAGTCAGGGGATACGCAGTATTTT. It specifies CASKSGDTQYF.

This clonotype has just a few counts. The CDR3 nucleotides read TGTGCCACCAGCAGAAACCGTGACAGGGGGGGGAAGCAGTTCTTC. Translated, it gives CATSRNRDRGGKQFF. The chain is built from TRBV15 and TRBJ2-1; 9 bases are a match to TRBD1. This CDR3 contains 15 residues. V dropped 2 bases and J dropped 11; count of bases not matched to a gene: 10. Germline V gene data show CDR1 as LNHNV and CDR2 as YYDKDF (reference sequence).

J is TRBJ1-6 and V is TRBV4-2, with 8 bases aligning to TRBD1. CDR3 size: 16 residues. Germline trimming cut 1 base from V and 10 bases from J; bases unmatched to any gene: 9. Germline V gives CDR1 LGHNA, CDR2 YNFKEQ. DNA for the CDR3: TGTGCCAGCAGCCAAGGGACTGCAGGGGGCGACTCACCCCTCCACTTT. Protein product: CASSQGTAGGDSPLHF.

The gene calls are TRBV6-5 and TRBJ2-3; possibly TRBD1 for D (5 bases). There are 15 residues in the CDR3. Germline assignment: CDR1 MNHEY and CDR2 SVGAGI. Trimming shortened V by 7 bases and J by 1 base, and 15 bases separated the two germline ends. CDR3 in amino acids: CASKGAQTCTDTQYF. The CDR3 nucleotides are TGTGCCAGCAAAGGGGCCCAGACCTGCACAGATACGCAGTATTTT.

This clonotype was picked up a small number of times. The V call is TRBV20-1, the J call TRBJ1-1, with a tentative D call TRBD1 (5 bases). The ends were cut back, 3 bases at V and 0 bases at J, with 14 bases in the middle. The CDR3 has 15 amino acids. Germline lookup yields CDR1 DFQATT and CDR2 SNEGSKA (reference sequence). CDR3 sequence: CSARQGTPVNTEAFF. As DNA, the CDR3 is TGCAGTGCTAGGCAGGGAACCCCCGTGAACACTGAAGCTTTCTTT.

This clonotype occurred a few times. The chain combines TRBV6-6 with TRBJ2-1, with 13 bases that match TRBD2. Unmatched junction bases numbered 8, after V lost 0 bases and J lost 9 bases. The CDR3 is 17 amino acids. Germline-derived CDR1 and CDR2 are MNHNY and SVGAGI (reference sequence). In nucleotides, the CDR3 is TGTGCCAGCAGTTACTCTGGCACTAGCGGGAGGGCGGTTGAGCAGTTCTTC. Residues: CASSYSGTSGRAVEQFF.

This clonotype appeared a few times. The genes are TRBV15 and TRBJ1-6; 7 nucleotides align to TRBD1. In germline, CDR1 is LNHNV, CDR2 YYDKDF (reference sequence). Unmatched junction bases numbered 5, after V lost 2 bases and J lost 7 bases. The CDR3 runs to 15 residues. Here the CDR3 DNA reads TGTGCCACCAGCAGACGTCAGACAGGGAATTCACCCCTCCACTTT. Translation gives CATSRRQTGNSPLHF.

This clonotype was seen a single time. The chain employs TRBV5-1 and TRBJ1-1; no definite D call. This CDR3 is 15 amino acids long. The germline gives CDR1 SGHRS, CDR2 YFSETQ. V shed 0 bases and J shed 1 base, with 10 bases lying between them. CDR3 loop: CASSLAGTRNTEAFF. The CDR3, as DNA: TGCGCCAGCAGCTTGGCCGGCACCCGGAACACTGAAGCTTTCTTT.

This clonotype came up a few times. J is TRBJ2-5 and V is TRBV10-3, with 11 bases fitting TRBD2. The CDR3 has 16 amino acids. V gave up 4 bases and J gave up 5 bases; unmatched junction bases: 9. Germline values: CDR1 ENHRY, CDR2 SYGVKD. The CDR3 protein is CAISGGLAGGEETQYF. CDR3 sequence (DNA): TGTGCCATCAGTGGTGGTTTAGCGGGAGGGGAGGAGACCCAGTACTTC.

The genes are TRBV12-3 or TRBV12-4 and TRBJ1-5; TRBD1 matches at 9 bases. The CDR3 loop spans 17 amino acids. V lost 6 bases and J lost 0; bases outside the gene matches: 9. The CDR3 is CASSSGQGLNSNQPQHF. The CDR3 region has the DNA TGTGCCAGCAGCTCGGGACAGGGCCTAAATAGCAATCAGCCCCAGCATTTT.